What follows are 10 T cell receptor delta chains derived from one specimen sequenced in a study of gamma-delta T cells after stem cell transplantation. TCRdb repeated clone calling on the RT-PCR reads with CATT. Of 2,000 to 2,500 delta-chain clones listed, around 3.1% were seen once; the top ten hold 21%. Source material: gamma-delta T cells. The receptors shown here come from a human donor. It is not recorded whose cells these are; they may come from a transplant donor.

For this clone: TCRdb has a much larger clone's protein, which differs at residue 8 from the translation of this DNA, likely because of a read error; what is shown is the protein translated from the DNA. Here the CDR3 reads CACDTLHCTGGSTDKLIF. CDR3 in DNA: TGTGCCTGTGACACCCTCCACTGTACTGGGGGATCCACCGATAAACTCATCTTT. The chain has TRDV2 and TRDJ1; 10 nucleotides line up with TRDD3. Germline V gene sequence: CDR1 GEAIGNYY, CDR2 EKD. The CDR3 runs to 18 residues. With 0 bases clipped from V and 1 base from J, the junction kept 10 bases outside the gene matches.

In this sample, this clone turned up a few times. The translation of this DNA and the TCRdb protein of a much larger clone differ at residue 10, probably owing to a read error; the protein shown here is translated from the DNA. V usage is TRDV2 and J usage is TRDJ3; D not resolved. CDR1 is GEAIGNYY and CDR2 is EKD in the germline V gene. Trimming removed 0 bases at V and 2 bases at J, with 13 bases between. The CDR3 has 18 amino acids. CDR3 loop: CACDTLSGSPWDTRQMFF. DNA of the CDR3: TGTGCCTGTGACACCTTAAGTGGGAGTCCCTGGGACACCCGACAGATGTTTTTC.

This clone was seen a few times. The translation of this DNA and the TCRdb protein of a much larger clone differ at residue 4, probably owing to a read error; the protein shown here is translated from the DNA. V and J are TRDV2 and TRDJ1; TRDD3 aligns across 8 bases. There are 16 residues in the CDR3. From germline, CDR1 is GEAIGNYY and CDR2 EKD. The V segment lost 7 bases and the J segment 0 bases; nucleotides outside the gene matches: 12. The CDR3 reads CACLDLLGAYTDKLIF. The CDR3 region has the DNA TGTGCCTGCCTCGACTTACTGGGGGCGTACACCGATAAACTCATCTTT.

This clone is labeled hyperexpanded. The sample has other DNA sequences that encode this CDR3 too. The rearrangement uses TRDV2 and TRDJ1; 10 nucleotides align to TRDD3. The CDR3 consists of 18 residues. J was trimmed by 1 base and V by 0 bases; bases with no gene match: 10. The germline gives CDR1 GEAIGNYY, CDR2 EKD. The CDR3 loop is CACDTLHRTGGSTDKLIF. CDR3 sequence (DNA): TGTGCCTGTGACACCCTCCACCGTACTGGGGGATCCACCGATAAACTCATCTTT.

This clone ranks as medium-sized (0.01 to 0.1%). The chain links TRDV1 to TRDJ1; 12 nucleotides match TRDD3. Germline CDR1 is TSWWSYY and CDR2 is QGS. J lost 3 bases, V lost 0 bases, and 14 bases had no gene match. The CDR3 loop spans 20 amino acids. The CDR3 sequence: CALGELGGLLGDTRPDKLIF. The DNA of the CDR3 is TGTGCTCTTGGGGAACTAGGGGGGTTACTGGGGGATACCCGGCCCGATAAACTCATCTTT.

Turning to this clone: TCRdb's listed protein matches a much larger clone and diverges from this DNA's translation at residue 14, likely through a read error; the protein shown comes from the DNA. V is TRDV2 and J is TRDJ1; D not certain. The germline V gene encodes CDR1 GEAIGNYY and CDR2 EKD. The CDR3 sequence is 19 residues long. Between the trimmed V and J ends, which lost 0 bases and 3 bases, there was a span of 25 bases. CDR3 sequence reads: CACDTISYSGSHDADKLIF. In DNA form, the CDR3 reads TGTGCCTGTGACACCATTTCTTATTCTGGAAGCCACGACGCCGATAAACTCATCTTT.

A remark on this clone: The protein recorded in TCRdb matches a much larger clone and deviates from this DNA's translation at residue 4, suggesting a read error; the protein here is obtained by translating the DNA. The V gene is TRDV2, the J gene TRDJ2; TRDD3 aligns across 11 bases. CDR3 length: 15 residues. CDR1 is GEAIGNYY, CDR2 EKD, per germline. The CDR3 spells CACGTAGGYRAQLFF. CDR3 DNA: TGTGCCTGTGGCACCGCTGGGGGATACAGAGCACAACTCTTCTTT.

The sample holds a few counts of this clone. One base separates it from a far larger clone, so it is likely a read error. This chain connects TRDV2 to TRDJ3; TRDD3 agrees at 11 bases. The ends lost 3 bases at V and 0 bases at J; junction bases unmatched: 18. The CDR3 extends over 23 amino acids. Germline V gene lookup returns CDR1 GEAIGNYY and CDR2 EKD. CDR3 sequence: CACDPTGGYVATISSWDTRQMFF. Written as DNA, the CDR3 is TGTGCCTGTGACCCTACTGGGGGATATGTTGCAACGATTAGCTCCTGGGACACCCGACAGATGTTTTTC.

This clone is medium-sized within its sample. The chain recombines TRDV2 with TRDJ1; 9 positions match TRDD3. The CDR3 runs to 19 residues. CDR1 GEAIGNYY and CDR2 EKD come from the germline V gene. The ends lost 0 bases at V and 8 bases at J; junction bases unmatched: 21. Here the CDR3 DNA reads TGTGCCTGTGACACCGTGTTGCGAACTGGGGGAACTATACCCTCAAAACTCATCTTT. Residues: CACDTVLRTGGTIPSKLIF.

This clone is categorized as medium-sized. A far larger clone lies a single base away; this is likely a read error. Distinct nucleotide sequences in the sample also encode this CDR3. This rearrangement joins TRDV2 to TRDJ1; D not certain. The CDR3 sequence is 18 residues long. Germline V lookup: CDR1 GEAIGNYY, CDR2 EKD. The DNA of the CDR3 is TGTGCCTGCGACACCTTGTCCGGTCCCTCTACATACACCGATAAACTCATCTTT. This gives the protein CACDTLSGPSTYTDKLIF.